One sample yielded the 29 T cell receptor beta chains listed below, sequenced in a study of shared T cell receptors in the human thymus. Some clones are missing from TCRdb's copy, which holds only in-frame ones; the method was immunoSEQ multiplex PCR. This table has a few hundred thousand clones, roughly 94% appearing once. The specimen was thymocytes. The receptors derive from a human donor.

CDR3 sequence reads: CASTTDRGDEQYF. CDR3 nucleotide sequence: TGTGCCAGCACCACCGACAGGGGAGACGAGCAGTACTTC. The chain carries TRBV28 and TRBJ2-7; TRBD1 agrees at 8 bases. The trim removed 7 bases at V and 5 bases at J, leaving 7 bases unmatched. The CDR3 runs to 13 residues. Germline CDR1 and CDR2: MDHEN and SYDVKM.

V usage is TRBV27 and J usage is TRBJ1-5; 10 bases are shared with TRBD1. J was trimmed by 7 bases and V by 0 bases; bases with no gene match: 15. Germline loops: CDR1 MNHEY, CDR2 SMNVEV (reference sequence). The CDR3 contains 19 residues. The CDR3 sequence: CASSLSAFLTGGAGQPQHF. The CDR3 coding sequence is TGTGCCAGCAGTTTATCGGCATTTTTGACAGGGGGCGCAGGACAGCCCCAGCATTTT.

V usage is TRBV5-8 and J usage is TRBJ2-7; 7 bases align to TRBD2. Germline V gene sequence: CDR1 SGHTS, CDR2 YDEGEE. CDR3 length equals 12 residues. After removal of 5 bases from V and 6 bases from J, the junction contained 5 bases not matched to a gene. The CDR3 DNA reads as TGTGCCAGCAGTCGGGGGGAAGGCGAGCAGTACTTC. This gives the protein CASSRGEGEQYF.

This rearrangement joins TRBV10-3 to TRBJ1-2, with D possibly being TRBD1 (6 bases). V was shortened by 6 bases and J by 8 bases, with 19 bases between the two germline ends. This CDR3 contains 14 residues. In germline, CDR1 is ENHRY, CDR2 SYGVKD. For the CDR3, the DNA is TGTGCCATCAGGGGAATCGGGACACCGCAAGGCTACACCTTC. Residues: CAIRGIGTPQGYTF.

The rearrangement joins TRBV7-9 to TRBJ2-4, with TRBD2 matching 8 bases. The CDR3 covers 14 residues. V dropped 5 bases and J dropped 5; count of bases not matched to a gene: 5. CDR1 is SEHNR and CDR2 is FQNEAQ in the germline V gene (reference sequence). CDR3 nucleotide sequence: TGTGCCAGCAGCCCCCTGCGGGGGGAAAACATTCAGTACTTC. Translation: CASSPLRGENIQYF.

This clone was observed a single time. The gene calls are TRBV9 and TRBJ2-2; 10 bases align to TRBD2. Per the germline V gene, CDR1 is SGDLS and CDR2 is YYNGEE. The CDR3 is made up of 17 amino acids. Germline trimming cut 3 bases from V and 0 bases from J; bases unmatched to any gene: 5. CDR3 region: CASSALAGGSNTGELFF. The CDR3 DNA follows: TGTGCCAGCAGCGCCTTAGCGGGAGGATCGAACACCGGGGAGCTGTTTTTT. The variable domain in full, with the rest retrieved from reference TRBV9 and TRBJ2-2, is DSGVTQTPKHLITATGQRVTLRCSPRSGDLSVYWYQQSLDQGLQFLIQYYNGEERAKGNILERFSAQQFPDLHSELNLSSLELGDSALYFCASSALAGGSNTGELFFGEGSRLTVL.

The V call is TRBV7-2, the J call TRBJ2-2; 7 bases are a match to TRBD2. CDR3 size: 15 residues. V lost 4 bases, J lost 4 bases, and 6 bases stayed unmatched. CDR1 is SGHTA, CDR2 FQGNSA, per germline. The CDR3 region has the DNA TGTGCCAGCAGCTCCGGGACTATACTCACCGGGGAGCTGTTTTTT. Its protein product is CASSSGTILTGELFF.

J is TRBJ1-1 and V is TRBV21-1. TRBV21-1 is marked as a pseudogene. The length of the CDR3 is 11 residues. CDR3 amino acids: CASSKNREAFF. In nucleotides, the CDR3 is TGTGCCAGCAGCAAGAACCGTGAGGCTTTCTTT.

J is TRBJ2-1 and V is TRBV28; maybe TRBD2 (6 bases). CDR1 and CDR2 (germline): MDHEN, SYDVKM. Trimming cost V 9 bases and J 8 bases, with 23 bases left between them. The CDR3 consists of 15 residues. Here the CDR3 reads CASSRGTPQWYEQFF. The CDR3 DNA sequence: TGTGCCAGTTCACGGGGGACCCCCCAGTGGTATGAGCAGTTCTTC.

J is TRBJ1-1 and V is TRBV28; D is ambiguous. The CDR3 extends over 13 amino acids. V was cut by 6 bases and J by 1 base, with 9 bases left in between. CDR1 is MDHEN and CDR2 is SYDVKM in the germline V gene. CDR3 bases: TGTGCCAGCAGCAACTCAGAGAACACTGAAGCTTTCTTT. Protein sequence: CASSNSENTEAFF.

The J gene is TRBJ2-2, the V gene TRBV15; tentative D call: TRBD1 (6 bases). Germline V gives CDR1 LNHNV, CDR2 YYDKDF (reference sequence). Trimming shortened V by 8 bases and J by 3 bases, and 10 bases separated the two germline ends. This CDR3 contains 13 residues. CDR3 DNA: TGTGCCACCGTCGGACAGCACACCGGGGAGCTGTTTTTT. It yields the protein CATVGQHTGELFF.

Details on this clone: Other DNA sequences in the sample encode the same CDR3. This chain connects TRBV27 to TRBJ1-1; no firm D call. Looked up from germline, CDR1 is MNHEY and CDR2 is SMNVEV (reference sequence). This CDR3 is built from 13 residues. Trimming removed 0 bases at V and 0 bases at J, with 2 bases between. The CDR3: CASSLSVNTEAFF. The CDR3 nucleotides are TGTGCCAGCAGTTTATCTGTGAACACTGAAGCTTTCTTT.

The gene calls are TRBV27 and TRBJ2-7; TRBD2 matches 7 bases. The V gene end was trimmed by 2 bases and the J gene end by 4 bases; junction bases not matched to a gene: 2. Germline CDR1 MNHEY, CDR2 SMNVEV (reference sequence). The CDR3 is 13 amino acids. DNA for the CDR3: TGTGCCAGCAGTTTAATGGGGGGGTACGAGCAGTACTTC. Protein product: CASSLMGGYEQYF.

The CDR3 DNA sequence: TGTGCCAGCAGTTTAACGCGGGAGGGGGAGGAGACCCAGTACTTC. As protein: CASSLTREGEETQYF. The gene calls are TRBV27 and TRBJ2-5; TRBD2 agrees at 9 bases. The V gene end was trimmed by 2 bases and the J gene end by 5 bases; junction bases not matched to a gene: 6. Germline CDR1 MNHEY, CDR2 SMNVEV (reference sequence). There are 15 residues in the CDR3.

The chain's CDR3 is CASRLQGSTEAFF. Written as DNA, the CDR3 is TGTGCCAGCAGGTTACAGGGGTCCACTGAAGCTTTCTTT. This chain uses TRBV6-5 with TRBJ1-1; TRBD1 matches at 7 bases. V trimming: 6 bases; J trimming: 4 bases; junction bases outside the gene matches: 5. Germline-derived CDR1 and CDR2 are MNHEY and SVGAGI. The CDR3 totals 13 residues.

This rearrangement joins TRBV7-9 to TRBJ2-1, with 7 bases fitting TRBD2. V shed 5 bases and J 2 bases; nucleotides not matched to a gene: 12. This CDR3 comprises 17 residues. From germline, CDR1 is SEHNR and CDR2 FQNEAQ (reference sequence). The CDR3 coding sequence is TGTGCCAGCAGCGCAACACTAGCGCCAAAAACCTACAATGAGCAGTTCTTC. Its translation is CASSATLAPKTYNEQFF. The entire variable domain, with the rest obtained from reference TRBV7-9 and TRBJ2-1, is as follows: DTGVSQNPRHKITKRGQNVTFRCDPISEHNRLYWYRQTLGQGPEFLTYFQNEAQLEKSRLLSDRFSAERPKGSFSTLEIQRTEQGDSAMYLCASSATLAPKTYNEQFFGPGTRLTVL.

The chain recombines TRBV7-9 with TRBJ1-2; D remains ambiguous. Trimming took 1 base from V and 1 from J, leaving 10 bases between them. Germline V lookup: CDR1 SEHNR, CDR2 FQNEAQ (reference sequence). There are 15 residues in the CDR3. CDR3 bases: TGTGCCAGCAGCTTAGTACCGGGAAGTAACTATGGCTACACCTTC. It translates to CASSLVPGSNYGYTF.

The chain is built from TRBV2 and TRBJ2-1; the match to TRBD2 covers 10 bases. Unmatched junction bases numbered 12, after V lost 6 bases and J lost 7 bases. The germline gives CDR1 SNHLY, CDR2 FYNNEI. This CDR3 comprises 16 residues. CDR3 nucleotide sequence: TGTGCCAGCAGCACGACTAGCGGGTGGGTTTTGAATGAGCAGTTCTTC. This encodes CASSTTSGWVLNEQFF.

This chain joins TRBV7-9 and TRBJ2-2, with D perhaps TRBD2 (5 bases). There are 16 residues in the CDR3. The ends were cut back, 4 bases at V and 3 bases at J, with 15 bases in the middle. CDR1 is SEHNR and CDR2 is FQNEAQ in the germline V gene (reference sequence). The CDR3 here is CASSSTGMRDTGELFF. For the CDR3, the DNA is TGTGCCAGCAGCTCCACGGGGATGAGAGACACCGGGGAGCTGTTTTTT.

CDR3 DNA: TGTGCCAGCAGGGGAGGACAGTCTTTCTACGAGCAGTACTTC. It codes for CASRGGQSFYEQYF. The chain recombines TRBV6-1 with TRBJ2-7, with D possibly called TRBD1 or TRBD2 (6 bases each). The germline CDR1 and CDR2 sequences are MNHNS and SASEGT. CDR3 length: 14 residues. With 6 bases removed from V and 3 bases from J, the gap between germline ends came to 15 bases.

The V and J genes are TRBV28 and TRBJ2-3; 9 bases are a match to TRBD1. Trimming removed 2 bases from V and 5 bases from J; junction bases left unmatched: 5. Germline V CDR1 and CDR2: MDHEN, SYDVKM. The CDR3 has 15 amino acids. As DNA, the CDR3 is TGTGCCAGCAGTTTAAGGACAGGGGAGGAAGATACGCAGTATTTT. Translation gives CASSLRTGEEDTQYF.

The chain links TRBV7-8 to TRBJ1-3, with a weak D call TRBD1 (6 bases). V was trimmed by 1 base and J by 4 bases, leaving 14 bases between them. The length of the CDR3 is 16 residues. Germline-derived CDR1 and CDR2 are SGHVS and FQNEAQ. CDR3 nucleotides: TGTGCCAGCAGCTTAGAAGGACAGACATTAGGAAACACCATATATTTT. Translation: CASSLEGQTLGNTIYF. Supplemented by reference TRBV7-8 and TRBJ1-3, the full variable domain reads GAGVSQSPRYKVAKRGQDVALRCDPISGHVSLFWYQQALGQGPEFLTYFQNEAQLDKSGLPSDRFFAERPEGSVSTLKIQRTQQEDSAVYLCASSLEGQTLGNTIYFGEGSWLTVV.

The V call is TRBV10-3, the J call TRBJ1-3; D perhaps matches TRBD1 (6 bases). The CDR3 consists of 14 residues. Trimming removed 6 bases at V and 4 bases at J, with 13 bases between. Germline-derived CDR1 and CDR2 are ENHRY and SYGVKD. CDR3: CAIREEGGGNTIYF. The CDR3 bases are TGTGCCATCAGGGAGGAGGGGGGCGGAAACACCATATATTTT.

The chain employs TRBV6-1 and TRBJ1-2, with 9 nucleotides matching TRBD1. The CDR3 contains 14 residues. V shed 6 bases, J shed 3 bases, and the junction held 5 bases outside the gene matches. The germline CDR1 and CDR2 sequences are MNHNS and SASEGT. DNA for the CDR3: TGTGCCAGCAGGGGACAGGGTCAGGACTATGGCTACACCTTC. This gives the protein CASRGQGQDYGYTF.

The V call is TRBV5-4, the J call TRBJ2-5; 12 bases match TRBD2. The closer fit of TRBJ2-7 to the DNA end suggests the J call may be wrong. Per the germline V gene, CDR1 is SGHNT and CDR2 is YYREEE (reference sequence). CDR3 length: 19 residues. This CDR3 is CASSLNPGLAGLPSYEQYF. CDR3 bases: TGTGCCAGCAGCTTGAATCCGGGACTAGCGGGTCTCCCCTCCTACGAGCAGTACTTC.

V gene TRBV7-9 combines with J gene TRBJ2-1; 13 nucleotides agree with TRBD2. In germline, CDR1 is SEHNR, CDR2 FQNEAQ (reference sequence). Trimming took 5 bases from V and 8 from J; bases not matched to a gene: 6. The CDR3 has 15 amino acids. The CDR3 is CASSPGTSGKHEQFF. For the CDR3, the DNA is TGTGCCAGCAGCCCAGGGACTAGCGGGAAACATGAGCAGTTCTTC. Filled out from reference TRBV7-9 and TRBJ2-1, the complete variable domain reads DTGVSQNPRHKITKRGQNVTFRCDPISEHNRLYWYRQTLGQGPEFLTYFQNEAQLEKSRLLSDRFSAERPKGSFSTLEIQRTEQGDSAMYLCASSPGTSGKHEQFFGPGTRLTVL.

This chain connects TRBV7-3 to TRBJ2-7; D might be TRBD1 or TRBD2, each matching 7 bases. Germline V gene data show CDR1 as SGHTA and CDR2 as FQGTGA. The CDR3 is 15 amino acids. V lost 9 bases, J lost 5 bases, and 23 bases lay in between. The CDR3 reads CARSPGRGGRNEQYF. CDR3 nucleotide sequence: TGTGCCAGATCCCCAGGCAGGGGGGGGAGGAACGAGCAGTACTTC. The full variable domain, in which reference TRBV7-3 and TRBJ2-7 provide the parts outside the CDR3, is GAGVSQTPSNKVTEKGKYVELRCDPISGHTALYWYRQSLGQGPEFLIYFQGTGAADDSGLPNDRFFAVRPEGSVSTLKIQRTERGDSAVYLCARSPGRGGRNEQYFGPGTRLTVT.

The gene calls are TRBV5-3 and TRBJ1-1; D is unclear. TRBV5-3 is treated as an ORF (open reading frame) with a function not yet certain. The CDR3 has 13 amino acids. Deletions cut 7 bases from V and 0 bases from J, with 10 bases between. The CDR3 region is CARVPSVNTEAFF. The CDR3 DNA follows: TGTGCCAGAGTACCCTCTGTGAACACTGAAGCTTTCTTT.

The CDR3 sequence is CASSYFNNEQFF. The CDR3 nucleotides read TGTGCCAGCAGCTATTTTAACAATGAGCAGTTCTTC. This sequence joins TRBV7-2 and TRBJ2-1; D uncertain. The CDR3 totals 12 residues. The germline V gene has CDR1 SGHTA and CDR2 FQGNSA. With 4 bases removed from V and 5 bases from J, the gap between germline ends came to 6 bases.